The 2 T cell receptor beta chains below were found in one sample sequenced in a study of T cells in Graves' hyperthyroidism and ophthalmopathy. Amplified regions were TCR beta CDR3 sequences from RNA transcripts. RT-PCR in the first round (using the HTBI primer set) targeted the TCR CDR3. TCRdb used MiXCR to reprocess the multiplex PCR reads, holding one entry per CDR3 protein. This sample has 600,000 to 700,000 distinct CDR3 sequences; about 45% occur once, and the top ten carry under 8.5%. The sample taken for sequencing was peripheral blood or thyroid tissue (not recorded which). The source of these receptors is an adult man with Graves' disease, either hyperthyroidism or ophthalmopathy (not recorded which).

This clonotype was observed at least ten times. The chain is built from TRBV7-8 and TRBJ1-2; 10 bases map to TRBD1. This CDR3 comprises 12 residues. The J segment lost 12 bases and the V segment lost 1 base, leaving 2 bases of the junction unmatched. CDR1 is SGHVS, CDR2 FQNEAQ, per germline. CDR3 in amino acids: CASSLVDRGHTF. CDR3 bases: TGTGCCAGCAGCTTAGTCGACAGGGGGCACACCTTC.

This clonotype was recorded many times. The chain has TRBV29-1 and TRBJ2-7; 11 nucleotides match TRBD1. CDR3 length equals 12 residues. Germline CDR1 and CDR2: SQVTM and ANQGSEA. With 6 bases clipped from V and 3 bases from J, the junction kept 1 base outside the gene matches. In DNA form, the CDR3 reads TGCAGCGTAGGGACAGGGGGCTACGAGCAGTACTTC. Translating it yields CSVGTGGYEQYF.